This T cell receptor (beta chain) was recorded in a study of molecular identifiers for immune sequencing clone quantification. Overall study findings and caveats: Clones with over 20 RNA copies captured over 99% of effector molecules but under 1% of naive ones.

TCRdb fed the PCR reads into MiXCR, producing one record per CDR3 protein. The table records just under 650,000 distinct CDR3 sequences, roughly 21% of them present only once. Researchers sorted naive CD8 T cells as cells that were CD8+CD4-CCR7+CD45RA+. Per the germline V gene, CDR1 is SGHTA and CDR2 is FQGTGA. This CDR3 has 15 residues. V was cut by 5 bases and J by 6 bases, with 17 bases left in between. Of note for this clonotype: Its antigen is still unknown.

Sequenced sample: naive CD8+ T cells from blood, with Jurkat cell RNA spiked in. Subset defined: FACS-sorted CD8+CD4-CCR7+CD45RA+ naive T cells. The rearrangement links TRBV7-3 to TRBJ2-1; a weak D match, TRBD2 (5 bases). The receptor's source is a human donor in good health. Some libraries in this study had Jurkat cell RNA spiked in. The CDR3 bases are TGTGCCAGCAGCACCCTAGCTGGGGTAGGCAATGAGCAGTTCTTC. It translates to CASSTLAGVGNEQFF.